This T cell receptor beta chain was identified during a study of T cell responses to AZD1222 COVID-19 vaccine. The study, taken as a whole, reports: Nearly half of the spike-specific TCRs reportedly recognize variant regions that carry no mutations. Mapped onto spike, vaccine-associated CD4 TCRs spanned it and were dominant at 160-218 and 743-854. There were mostly white British donors and more females than males, and clonal diversity was possibly underestimated. Baseline testing showed seropositivity in only six AZD1222 recipients.

Of note for this clone: Its specificity is unknown.

Using immunoSEQ multiplex PCR, the repertoire was profiled, and TCRdb retains in-frame clones only, with some absent. The table includes approximately 100,000 clones, 85% to 90% detected once. The CDR3 is 15 residues long. From germline, CDR1 is SGHRS and CDR2 YFSETQ. V lost 10 bases and J lost 4, with 21 bases in between. Material: peripheral blood, obtained on day 0 of AZD1222 vaccination. The sequence was obtained from an adult in good health. The rearrangement links TRBV5-1 to TRBJ2-1, with D perhaps being TRBD1 or TRBD2 (6 bases each). Here the CDR3 reads CASQGSSGPYNEQFF. In DNA, the CDR3 is TGCGCCTCCCAGGGGAGTAGCGGACCATACAATGAGCAGTTCTTC. The complete variable domain, with remaining parts taken from reference TRBV5-1 and TRBJ2-1, reads KAGVTQTPRYLIKTRGQQVTLSCSPISGHRSVSWYQQTPGQGLQFLFEYFSETQRNKGNFPGRFSGRQFSNSRSEMNVSTLELGDSALYLCASQGSSGPYNEQFFGPGTRLTVL.